This T cell receptor (beta chain) was identified during a study of tissue T cells after allogeneic stem cell transplantation. Regarding time point: mouse harvest day 7 after allogeneic transplant. Each mouse received 10^7 T-cell-depleted marrow cells plus 10^6 splenic CD5+ T cells by tail vein. As concerns this clone: Genes and germline come from the mouse. The read ends 1 residue early relative to the CDR3; the germline J gene fills the gap.

The V segment lost 4 bases and the J segment 0 bases; nucleotides outside the gene matches: 3. This CDR3 has 16 residues. Germline loops: CDR1 LGHNA, CDR2 YNLKQL (reference sequence). Method: immunoSEQ multiplex PCR; TCRdb's copy keeps in-frame clones and lacks some. The sample consists of about 6,900 clones, 50% of them appearing once. The chain combines TRBV5 with TRBJ2-4; TRBD2 matches at 11 bases. Sequences were obtained from gut tissue. This receptor was identified in a female BALB/c mouse given C57BL/6 T cells with graft-versus-host disease after an allogeneic hematopoietic cell transplant. The CDR3 bases that were read are TGTGCCAGCAGCCTGACTGGGGGGGTCAGTCAAAACACCTTGTAC. Its translation is CASSLTGGVSQNTLY. The entire CDR3 sequence reads CASSLTGGVSQNTLYF.